The source of this TCR beta chain is a study of preoperative IRX-2 immunotherapy in early breast cancer. Only in-frame clones appear in the TCRdb table, and some are missing; sequencing was by immunoSEQ multiplex PCR. Of tens of thousands of clones in the sample, approximately 80% were seen once. The ends lost 11 bases at V and 9 bases at J; junction bases unmatched: 6. The CDR3 is 11 residues long. Germline values: CDR1 LNHDA, CDR2 SQIVND (reference sequence). Treatment reported: preoperative locoregional IRX-2 cytokine immunotherapy. The TCR was taken from a human donor with breast cancer. This chain links TRBV19 with TRBJ2-3; 9 bases map to TRBD1. The sample in question was lymph node tissue, obtained after IRX-2 immunotherapy. The CDR3 nucleotides read TGTGCCTCCGGGACAGGGACGACGCAGTATTTT. It codes for CASGTGTTQYF.